The clone carrying this T cell receptor beta chain came up many times. This entry is derived from a study of Graves' ophthalmopathy and Graves' hyperthyroidism. Germline V gene data show CDR1 as SGHTA and CDR2 as FQGNSA. The ends were cut back, 2 bases at V and 10 bases at J, with 15 bases in the middle. There are 15 residues in the CDR3. Uncontrolled infections, pregnancy, lactation or other autoimmune diseases led to patient exclusion. From fresh peripheral blood, approximately 10 ml in volume, the PBMCs were obtained. Scientists amplified the TCR beta CDR3 regions from RNA transcripts. The authors performed first-round RT-PCR with HTBI primers and then a second-round multiplex PCR. TCRdb independently ran MiXCR on the multiplex PCR reads; one entry per CDR3 protein. The sample lists almost 400,000 distinct CDR3 sequences; 18% were seen once.

The genes are TRBV7-2 and TRBJ1-6; D may be TRBD1 (6 bases). Sequenced sample: peripheral blood. The receptor was isolated from a woman between 18 and 29 years old with Graves' ophthalmopathy. The DNA for the CDR3 is TGTGCCAGCAGCTTAAGGGGGGGGGTAGGCTCACCCCTCCACTTT. It is translated as CASSLRGGVGSPLHF.